This TCR beta chain was identified in a study of blood T cell repertoires in COVID-19. As for the study in general: The United States, Italy and Spain were the sources of the acute and convalescent COVID-19 samples.

Measured with immunoSEQ multiplex PCR; TCRdb has only the in-frame clones, and not every one. The data hold 80,000 to 100,000 clones, with about 89% observed a single time. V lost 1 base to trimming and J lost 0 bases, with 10 bases between them. Germline V gene lookup returns CDR1 MGHRA and CDR2 YSYEKL. The CDR3 runs 16 residues. The source material was peripheral blood. This chain links TRBV4-1 with TRBJ1-3; D is ambiguous. This clonotype was obtained from a human donor with active COVID-19. The donor label of this sample is uncertain. CDR3 protein: CASSQGGSGSGNTIYF. CDR3 in DNA: TGCGCCAGCAGCCAAGGTGGTTCGGGCTCTGGAAACACCATATATTTT.